Listed here are 9 T cell receptor beta chains from one sample, sequenced in a study of cytomegalovirus exposure and HLA in healthy donors. The primer mix had 60 Vbeta and 13 Jbeta primers. Generated by immunoSEQ multiplex PCR, the TCRdb table keeps only in-frame clones and is missing some. The sample lists fewer than 200,000 clones, around 88% occurring once. The sequenced sample was PBMCs. The receptor source for this set is a man aged 40-50 years in good health and CMV-seropositive.

V and J are TRBV7-9 and TRBJ2-3; D not resolved. Germline V gene lookup returns CDR1 SEHNR and CDR2 FQNEAQ (reference sequence). V shed 4 bases and J shed 9 bases, with 14 bases lying between them. The CDR3 covers 13 residues. CDR3: CASSSQTHGTQYF. In nucleotides, the CDR3 is TGTGCCAGCAGCTCACAGACCCATGGCACGCAGTATTTT.

The DNA for the CDR3 is TGTGCCAGCAGTAGGGGGGGATTGGATGAAAAACTGTTTTTT. Translating it yields CASSRGGLDEKLFF. The V call is TRBV2, the J call TRBJ1-4; the D gene is possibly TRBD1 (6 bases). Deletions cut 5 bases from V and 6 bases from J, with 13 bases between. This CDR3 contains 14 residues. Germline V gene data show CDR1 as SNHLY and CDR2 as FYNNEI. Based on the CDR3 plus reference TRBV2 and TRBJ1-4, the full variable domain is EPEVTQTPSHQVTQMGQEVILRCVPISNHLYFYWYRQILGQKVEFLVSFYNNEISEKSEIFDDQFSVERPDGSNFTLKIRSTKLEDSAMYFCASSRGGLDEKLFFGSGTQLSVL.

V gene TRBV6-1 combines with J gene TRBJ2-1, with 7 bases fitting TRBD1. The length of the CDR3 is 15 residues. Per the germline V gene, CDR1 is MNHNS and CDR2 is SASEGT. The V gene end was trimmed by 4 bases and the J gene end by 4 bases; junction bases not matched to a gene: 7. CDR3 in DNA: TGTGCCAGCAGTGCCTCCGGGACAGAGTACAATGAGCAGTTCTTC. As protein: CASSASGTEYNEQFF.

The genes are TRBV7-6 and TRBJ1-3; 8 nucleotides match TRBD1. V dropped 5 bases and J dropped 2; count of bases not matched to a gene: 8. From germline, CDR1 is SGHVS and CDR2 FNYEAQ. The CDR3 loop spans 16 amino acids. In DNA, the CDR3 is TGTGCCAGCAGCCGAGGGCGGACAGGGACTGGAAACACCATATATTTT. Translated, it gives CASSRGRTGTGNTIYF.

This clone showed up just a few times. The chain couples TRBV30 to TRBJ2-7; 8 bases fit TRBD1. This CDR3 is built from 12 residues. Germline CDR1 reads GTSNPN; CDR2 reads SVGIG (reference sequence). V shed 8 bases and J 3 bases; nucleotides not matched to a gene: 6. CDR3 coding DNA: TGTGCCGCCTACAGGGGGAGCTACGAGCAGTACTTC. This encodes CAAYRGSYEQYF.

The chain links TRBV25-1 to TRBJ2-5; 10 nucleotides align to TRBD1. Germline V lookup: CDR1 MGHDK, CDR2 SYGVNS. V lost 6 bases to trimming and J lost 3 bases; unmatched junction nucleotides: 1. The CDR3 length is 13 residues. CDR3 in amino acids: CASRDRGKETQYF. CDR3 in DNA: TGTGCCAGCAGGGACAGGGGGAAAGAGACCCAGTACTTC.

This clone was detected once. CDR3 coding DNA: TGTGCCAGCTCACCGGGAATAGCGGGAGGCTCAGATACGCAGTATTTT. Translated, it gives CASSPGIAGGSDTQYF. The chain is built from TRBV18 and TRBJ2-3, with 10 bases aligning to TRBD2. The CDR3 is 16 amino acids. The J segment lost 4 bases and the V segment lost 3 bases, leaving 7 bases of the junction unmatched. CDR1 and CDR2 from the germline V gene are KGHSH and LQKENI.

The genes are TRBV5-4 and TRBJ2-1; 10 bases are shared with TRBD2. V lost 0 bases and J lost 4; bases outside the gene matches: 4. The CDR3 is 16 residues long. Germline loops: CDR1 SGHNT, CDR2 YYREEE (reference sequence). The CDR3 bases are TGTGCCAGCAGCTTGGGAGGGACTAGCGTATACAATGAGCAGTTCTTC. Protein sequence: CASSLGGTSVYNEQFF. The variable domain in full, completed from reference TRBV5-4 and TRBJ2-1, reads ETGVTQSPTHLIKTRGQQVTLRCSSQSGHNTVSWYQQALGQGPQFIFQYYREEENGRGNFPPRFSGLQFPNYSSELNVNALELDDSALYLCASSLGGTSVYNEQFFGPGTRLTVL.

This clone has just one count. The genes are TRBV27 and TRBJ1-2, with a possible D match to TRBD1 (6 bases). The CDR3 is 12 residues long. V was trimmed by 6 bases and J by 6 bases, leaving 11 bases between them. The germline CDR1 and CDR2 sequences are MNHEY and SMNVEV (reference sequence). DNA of the CDR3: TGTGCCAGCAGACAGGGAGTCAATGGCTACACCTTC. Translating gives CASRQGVNGYTF.